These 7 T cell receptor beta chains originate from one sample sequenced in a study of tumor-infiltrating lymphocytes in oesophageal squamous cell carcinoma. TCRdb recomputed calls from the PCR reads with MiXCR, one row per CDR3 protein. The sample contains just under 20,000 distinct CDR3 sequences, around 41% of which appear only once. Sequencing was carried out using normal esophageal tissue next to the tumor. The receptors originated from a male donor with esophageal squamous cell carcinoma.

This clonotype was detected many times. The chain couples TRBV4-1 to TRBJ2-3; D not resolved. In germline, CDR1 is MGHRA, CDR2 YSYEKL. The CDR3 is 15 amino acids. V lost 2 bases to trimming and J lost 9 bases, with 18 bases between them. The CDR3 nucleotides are TGCGCCAGCAGCCAAAACCAAAGCAGGCACAGCACGCAGTATTTT. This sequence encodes CASSQNQSRHSTQYF.

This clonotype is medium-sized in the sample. As DNA, the CDR3 is TGTGCCATCAGGGGAGCCGGTGGGGGTCGGAACTATGGCTACACCTTC. Translated, it gives CAIRGAGGGRNYGYTF. This chain links TRBV10-3 with TRBJ1-2; possibly TRBD1 for D (5 bases). The CDR3 spans 16 residues. In germline, CDR1 is ENHRY, CDR2 SYGVKD. The V end lost 6 bases, the J end lost 2 bases, and 19 bases lay between the germline ends.

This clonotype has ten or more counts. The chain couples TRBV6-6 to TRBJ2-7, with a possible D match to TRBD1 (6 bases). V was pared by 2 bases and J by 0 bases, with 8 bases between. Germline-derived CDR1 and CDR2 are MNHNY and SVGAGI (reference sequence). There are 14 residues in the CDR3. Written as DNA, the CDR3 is TGTGCCAGCAGTTACGCGGACAGCTCCTACGAGCAGTACTTC. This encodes CASSYADSSYEQYF.

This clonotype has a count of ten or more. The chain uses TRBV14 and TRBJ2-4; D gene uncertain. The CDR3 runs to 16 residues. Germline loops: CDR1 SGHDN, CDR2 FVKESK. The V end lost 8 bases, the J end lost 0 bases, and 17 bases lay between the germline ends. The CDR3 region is CASPGPFPLAKNIQYF. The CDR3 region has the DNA TGTGCCAGCCCAGGCCCCTTTCCCCTAGCCAAAAACATTCAGTACTTC. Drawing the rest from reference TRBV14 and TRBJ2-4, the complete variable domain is EAGVTQFPSHSVIEKGQTVTLRCDPISGHDNLYWYRRVMGKEIKFLLHFVKESKQDESGMPNNRFLAERTGGTYSTLKVQPAELEDSGVYFCASPGPFPLAKNIQYFGAGTRLSVL.

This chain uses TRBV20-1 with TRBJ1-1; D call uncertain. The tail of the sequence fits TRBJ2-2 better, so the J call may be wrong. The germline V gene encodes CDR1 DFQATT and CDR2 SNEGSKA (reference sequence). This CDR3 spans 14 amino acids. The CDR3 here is CSASHDLGTGELFF. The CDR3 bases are TGCAGTGCTAGCCATGACCTGGGTACCGGGGAGCTGTTTTTT.

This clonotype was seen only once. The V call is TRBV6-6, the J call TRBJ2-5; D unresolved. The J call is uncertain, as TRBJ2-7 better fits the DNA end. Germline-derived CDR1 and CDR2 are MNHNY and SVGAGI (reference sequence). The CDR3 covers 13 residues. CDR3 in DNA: TGTGCCAGCAGTTACTCGAATTCCTACGAGCAGTACTTC. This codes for CASSYSNSYEQYF.

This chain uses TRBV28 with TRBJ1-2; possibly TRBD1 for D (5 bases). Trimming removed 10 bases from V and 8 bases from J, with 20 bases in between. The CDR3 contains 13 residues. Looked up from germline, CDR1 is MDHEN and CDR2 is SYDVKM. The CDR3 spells CATTLVGVEGYTF. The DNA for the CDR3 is TGTGCCACTACTTTAGTGGGGGTGGAGGGCTACACCTTC.